These T cell receptor beta chains were read from a single sample in a study of blood T cells in healthy people across ages. MiXCR, run by TCRdb on the 5' RACE reads, gives a single entry per CDR3 protein. The table records 800,000 to 900,000 distinct CDR3 sequences, 62% of them present only once. Sample: blood. These receptor sequences come from a man aged 30 to 45 in good health. CDR3s include the opening cysteine and the closing phenylalanine or tryptophan. D genes are given only for firm matches. Part of the rows lack a size; the others show once, few, many or a class for expanded clones.

J,size,V,D,CDR3,DNA
TRBJ2-1,few,TRBV2,TRBD2,CASTGTTSYNEQFF,TGTGCCAGCACCGGGACTACCTCCTACAATGAGCAGTTCTTC
TRBJ2-5,-,TRBV15,-,CANTTQGHQETQYF,TGTGCCAACACAACACAGGGACACCAAGAGACCCAGTACTTC
TRBJ2-1,-,TRBV6-5,TRBD2,CASSYRLAGGSSYNEQFF,TGTGCCAGCAGTTACCGACTAGCGGGGGGCAGCTCCTACAATGAGCAGTTCTTC
TRBJ2-1,-,TRBV7-2,TRBD2,CASSIGGGASYEQFF,TGTGCCAGCAGCATTGGCGGGGGGGCCAGCTATGAGCAGTTCTTC
TRBJ2-7,-,TRBV18,-,CASSPPTGASFAYEQYF,TGTGCCAGCTCACCACCTACGGGGGCCTCCTTCGCCTACGAGCAGTACTTC
TRBJ2-7,many,TRBV7-2,TRBD1,CASSLGGTGGYEQYF,TGTGCCAGCAGCTTAGGGGGGACAGGGGGCTACGAGCAGTACTTC
TRBJ1-6,-,TRBV24-1,-,CATSEATGRAPLHF,TGTGCCACCAGTGAGGCGACAGGTCGGGCACCCCTCCACTTT
TRBJ2-3,once,TRBV6-5,-,CASRPERREFTDTQYF,TGTGCCAGCAGGCCCGAGAGGCGGGAATTCACAGATACGCAGTATTTT
TRBJ1-5,-,TRBV4-3,TRBD1,CASSQTGGINQPQHF,TGCGCCAGCAGCCAGACAGGGGGAATCAATCAGCCCCAGCATTTT
TRBJ2-7,-,TRBV7-9,-,CASSLLLGGEQYF,TGTGCCAGCAGCTTACTTTTGGGCGGCGAGCAGTACTTC
TRBJ1-6,-,TRBV6-5,-,CASTHTTYNSPLHF,TGTGCCAGCACTCATACGACCTATAATTCACCCCTCCACTTT
TRBJ2-7,-,TRBV7-3,-,CASSLTAGARSEQYF,TGTGCCAGCAGCTTAACGGCAGGGGCTCGGTCCGAGCAGTACTTC
TRBJ2-1,-,TRBV29-1,TRBD1,CSVGRGKYNEQFF,TGCAGCGTAGGCAGGGGGAAGTACAATGAGCAGTTCTTC
TRBJ2-3,-,TRBV6-2/TRBV6-3,-,CASRDRGPEDTQYF,TGTGCCAGCAGAGATCGGGGGCCGGAAGATACGCAGTATTTT
TRBJ2-5,-,TRBV10-3,TRBD2,CAISESAAGGLETQYF,TGTGCCATCAGTGAGTCGGCAGCGGGGGGGCTGGAGACCCAGTACTTC
TRBJ1-6,-,TRBV7-9,-,CASSSRPTESSYNSPLHF,TGTGCCAGCAGCTCTAGACCGACGGAGAGCTCCTATAATTCACCCCTCCACTTT
TRBJ2-1,-,TRBV20-1,-,CSAIGLSSYNEQFF,TGCAGTGCAATCGGACTGAGCTCCTACAATGAGCAGTTCTTC
TRBJ2-5,many,TRBV29-1,-,CSAKWVLTGETQYF,TGCAGCGCAAAATGGGTCCTAACGGGAGAGACCCAGTACTTC
TRBJ1-2,-,TRBV7-8,-,CASSSLSRGYTF,TGTGCCAGCAGCTCACTGAGTCGGGGCTACACCTTC
TRBJ1-6,-,TRBV12-3/TRBV12-4,-,CASSPSGDTYSPLHF,TGTGCCAGCAGCCCAAGTGGGGACACCTATTCACCCCTCCACTTT
TRBJ2-5,-,TRBV2,TRBD2,CASSGLAGLYERYF,TGTGCCAGCAGTGGACTAGCGGGGTTATACGAGCGGTACTTC
TRBJ2-5,few,TRBV10-3,-,CAISGAAEETQYF,TGTGCCATCAGTGGGGCGGCAGAAGAGACCCAGTACTTC
TRBJ1-2,few,TRBV20-1,TRBD1,CSAGRGFDGYTF,TGCAGTGCTGGCAGGGGGTTCGACGGCTACACCTTC
TRBJ1-2,-,TRBV27,-,CASSVEGNYGYTF,TGTGCCAGCAGTGTCGAAGGGAACTATGGCTACACCTTC
TRBJ1-1,-,TRBV7-6,-,CASTVGHRDTEAFF,TGTGCCAGCACCGTGGGACACAGGGACACTGAAGCTTTCTTT